What follows are 3 T cell receptor beta chains derived from one specimen sequenced in a study of cytomegalovirus exposure and HLA in healthy donors. 60 Vbeta and 13 Jbeta primers were used in PCR. Profiling relied on immunoSEQ multiplex PCR, and the TCRdb table lists in-frame clones only, not all of them. In all, the sample yields roughly 79,000 clones. The sequenced sample was PBMCs. The receptors here all came from a man younger than 45 in good health and CMV-seronegative.

V is TRBV4-2 and J is TRBJ1-1; 7 bases line up with TRBD1. V lost 3 bases and J lost 6; bases outside the gene matches: 10. The germline V gene has CDR1 LGHNA and CDR2 YNFKEQ. The CDR3 extends over 15 amino acids. The CDR3 region is CASSHPGQDIAEAFF. The CDR3 coding sequence is TGTGCCAGCAGCCACCCTGGACAGGACATCGCTGAAGCTTTCTTT.

The chain carries TRBV19 and TRBJ1-2; no clear D. Germline lookup yields CDR1 LNHDA and CDR2 SQIVND (reference sequence). V lost 3 bases and J lost 5, with 19 bases in between. This CDR3 region has 16 residues. CDR3 sequence: CASSIDGEGEGYGYTF. CDR3 nucleotides: TGTGCCAGTAGTATCGACGGTGAGGGAGAAGGATATGGCTACACCTTC. The full variable domain, in which reference TRBV19 and TRBJ1-2 provide the parts outside the CDR3, is DGGITQSPKYLFRKEGQNVTLSCEQNLNHDAMYWYRQDPGQGLRLIYYSQIVNDFQKGDIAEGYSVSREKKESFPLTVTSAQKNPTAFYLCASSIDGEGEGYGYTFGSGTRLTVV.

This clone counts as medium-sized by frequency. This chain uses TRBV19 with TRBJ1-4; D remains unclear. Per germline, CDR1 LNHDA and CDR2 SQIVND (reference sequence). This CDR3 is 15 amino acids long. V was trimmed by 9 bases and J by 0 bases, leaving 14 bases between them. CDR3 sequence (DNA): TGTGCCAGCGGAACAGCAACCACAACTAATGAAAAACTGTTTTTT. Amino acids: CASGTATTTNEKLFF.